The 2 T cell receptor beta chains below come from one sample, sequenced in a study of T cell changes during pregnancy in multiple sclerosis. Profiling relied on immunoSEQ multiplex PCR, and the TCRdb table lists in-frame clones only, not all of them. This table has 85,000 to 120,000 clones, roughly nine tenths appearing once. Source: peripheral blood, taken before pregnancy. These receptors came from a female donor with multiple sclerosis, enrolled in a pregnancy study.

This clone was counted a single time. This chain connects TRBV5-4 to TRBJ2-2; 9 bases are a match to TRBD1. CDR1 is SGHNT and CDR2 is YYREEE in the germline V gene (reference sequence). J gave up 3 bases and V 7 bases, and 10 bases lay outside the gene matches. The CDR3 runs to 16 residues. CDR3 bases: TGTGCCAGCCGGGGGGACAGGGAAAGGGACACCGGGGAGCTGTTTTTT. Protein product: CASRGDRERDTGELFF.

V and J are TRBV2 and TRBJ1-2; tentatively, D is TRBD1 (6 bases). Per the germline V gene, CDR1 is SNHLY and CDR2 is FYNNEI. This CDR3 spans 11 amino acids. V was trimmed by 4 bases and J by 7 bases, leaving 7 bases between them. In nucleotides, the CDR3 is TGTGCCAGCAGTGCAGGGGTTGGCTACACCTTC. It translates to CASSAGVGYTF.